Described below is a single T cell receptor (beta chain) sequence and its context. Antigen: not known. Primed by a sample-barcoded 5' primer and a J-beta primer mix, a second PCR proceeded for about 6 to 11 cycles. Via MiXCR, TCRdb re-called the 5' RACE reads, giving one row per CDR3 protein. Of 700,000 to 800,000 distinct CDR3 sequences in the sample, around 40% were seen once. The source of the sample is a study of blood T cells in healthy people across ages. Study-wide results and caveats: Diversity estimates drawn from one million T cells were deemed underestimates.

Trimming shortened V by 8 bases and J by 6 bases, and 14 bases separated the two germline ends. Per germline, CDR1 MNHEY and CDR2 SMNVEV (reference sequence). This CDR3 contains 12 residues. This clonotype was sampled from a woman aged 55-70 years in good health. The rearrangement links TRBV27 to TRBJ2-7, with unresolved D. What was sequenced was blood. The CDR3 nucleotides read TGTGCCAGCGCGGACCTCCTGGGCGAGCAGTACTTC. It translates to CASADLLGEQYF.